The 14 T cell receptor beta chains given below trace back to one sample, sequenced in a study of OX40 agonist ivuxolimab in advanced cancers. Sequencing used immunoSEQ multiplex PCR; TCRdb keeps in-frame clones, though not all of them. The sample yields tens of thousands of clones, approximately 84% seen once. Sequenced here: CD4+ or CD8+ T cells sorted from blood, sampled in a trial of the OX40 agonist ivuxolimab. The receptors come from an adult with an advanced solid tumor such as melanoma, head and neck, liver or kidney cancer.

This chain's CDR3 is CASSLDSYSGNTIYF. CDR3 DNA sequence: TGTGCCAGCAGCTTAGACAGCTACTCTGGAAACACCATATATTTT. This sequence joins TRBV7-8 and TRBJ1-3; D remains unclear. Per the germline V gene, CDR1 is SGHVS and CDR2 is FQNEAQ. V shed 1 base and J shed 0 bases, with 7 bases lying between them. CDR3 length: 15 amino acids. The full variable domain, rest sourced from reference TRBV7-8 and TRBJ1-3, is GAGVSQSPRYKVAKRGQDVALRCDPISGHVSLFWYQQALGQGPEFLTYFQNEAQLDKSGLPSDRFFAERPEGSVSTLKIQRTQQEDSAVYLCASSLDSYSGNTIYFGEGSWLTVV.

The chain has TRBV2 and TRBJ2-1, with TRBD1 matching over 10 bases. Germline CDR1 is SNHLY and CDR2 is FYNNEI. The CDR3 contains 16 residues. Unmatched junction bases numbered 4, after V lost 5 bases and J lost 0 bases. The DNA of the CDR3 is TGTGCCAGCAGTAAAAGGACAGGGGGCTCCTACAATGAGCAGTTCTTC. This translates into CASSKRTGGSYNEQFF.

The sample holds a few counts of this clone. At the DNA level, this CDR3 is encoded by other sequences in the same sample as well. The rearrangement uses TRBV19 and TRBJ2-7; 8 bases line up with TRBD2. V lost 3 bases and J lost 0; bases outside the gene matches: 4. This CDR3 comprises 15 residues. CDR1 and CDR2 from the germline V gene are LNHDA and SQIVND (reference sequence). The CDR3 loop reads CASSISGGSSYEQYF. DNA for the CDR3: TGTGCCAGTAGTATCTCGGGGGGGAGCTCCTACGAGCAGTACTTC.

The V gene is TRBV19, the J gene TRBJ2-2; the D gene is possibly TRBD2 (5 bases). The CDR3 consists of 15 residues. Trimming pared 11 bases from V and 6 bases from J, leaving 22 bases between. CDR1 is LNHDA and CDR2 is SQIVND in the germline V gene (reference sequence). CDR3 DNA sequence: TGTGCCTCCTCAGAGCTCCCGGGGTGGGCCGGGGAGCTGTTTTTT. This translates into CASSELPGWAGELFF.

CDR3 coding DNA: TGCGCCAGCAGATCCTTCCAGGGCTACAATGAGCAGTTCTTC. Translated: CASRSFQGYNEQFF. The gene calls are TRBV5-1 and TRBJ2-1, with a possible D match to TRBD1 (5 bases). Germline V gene sequence: CDR1 SGHRS, CDR2 YFSETQ. The CDR3 length is 14 residues. Trimming removed 5 bases from V and 3 bases from J, with 12 bases in between.

This chain joins TRBV5-1 and TRBJ1-2; no reliable D call. The V end lost 5 bases, the J end lost 3 bases, and 14 bases lay between the germline ends. The CDR3 consists of 14 residues. CDR1 and CDR2 from the germline V gene are SGHRS and YFSETQ. For the CDR3, the DNA is TGCGCCAGCAGTCGAGAGGGAACCGACTATGGCTACACCTTC. It encodes CASSREGTDYGYTF.

V is TRBV9 and J is TRBJ2-2, with 7 bases that match TRBD2. The junction had 4 bases not matched to a gene; V was cut back by 4 bases and J by 4 bases. The CDR3 is 14 residues long. Germline V gene lookup returns CDR1 SGDLS and CDR2 YYNGEE. The CDR3 bases are TGTGCCAGCAGCCTCTGGGGGGGCACCGGGGAGCTGTTTTTT. Translation: CASSLWGGTGELFF.

The V and J genes are TRBV19 and TRBJ1-5; D is unclear. Germline V gene sequence: CDR1 LNHDA, CDR2 SQIVND (reference sequence). The V end lost 0 bases, the J end lost 5 bases, and 11 bases lay between the germline ends. This CDR3 spans 15 amino acids. CDR3: CASSIEGYTDQPQHF. The CDR3 DNA reads TGTGCCAGTAGTATAGAAGGTTACACGGATCAGCCCCAGCATTTT.

The chain recombines TRBV7-9 with TRBJ1-2, with 10 bases matching TRBD1. Germline loops: CDR1 SEHNR, CDR2 FQNEAQ (reference sequence). The CDR3 has 16 amino acids. V dropped 2 bases and J dropped 2; count of bases not matched to a gene: 5. Written as DNA, the CDR3 is TGTGCCAGCAGCTTAATGCCGGGACAGGGGAACTATGGCTACACCTTC. Its translation is CASSLMPGQGNYGYTF.

This chain connects TRBV4-2 to TRBJ2-1; 12 positions agree with TRBD2. CDR3 length: 19 amino acids. V lost 3 bases to trimming and J lost 5 bases; unmatched junction nucleotides: 14. Per the germline V gene, CDR1 is LGHNA and CDR2 is YNFKEQ. CDR3 sequence: CASSHPLDRLAGADNEQFF. In DNA form, the CDR3 reads TGTGCCAGCAGCCACCCACTAGATCGACTAGCGGGGGCCGACAATGAGCAGTTCTTC.

J is TRBJ2-7 and V is TRBV5-1, with 10 bases fitting TRBD2. Trimming cost V 1 base and J 3 bases; bases outside gene matches: 7. This CDR3 is 16 amino acids long. Germline V gives CDR1 SGHRS, CDR2 YFSETQ. The CDR3 here is CASSLSGRASSYEQYF. CDR3 DNA: TGCGCCAGCAGCTTGAGCGGGAGGGCCTCCAGCTACGAGCAGTACTTC.

The chain carries TRBV28 and TRBJ2-7; the D gene is possibly TRBD1 (6 bases). The CDR3 runs to 17 residues. V lost 5 bases to trimming and J lost 4 bases, with 24 bases between them. From germline, CDR1 is MDHEN and CDR2 SYDVKM. The chain's CDR3 is CASSDPRDNKPKYEQYF. DNA of the CDR3: TGTGCCAGCAGTGACCCCCGGGACAACAAACCTAAGTACGAGCAGTACTTC.

V and J are TRBV19 and TRBJ2-1; D gene unclear. The V gene lost 3 bases and the J gene lost 3 bases, with 12 bases spanning the gap. The CDR3 runs 15 residues. CDR1 and CDR2 from the germline V gene are LNHDA and SQIVND (reference sequence). The DNA for the CDR3 is TGTGCCAGTAGTATTGTACCTAACATCTACAATGAGCAGTTCTTC. Residues: CASSIVPNIYNEQFF. The whole variable domain, filled in from reference TRBV19 and TRBJ2-1, reads DGGITQSPKYLFRKEGQNVTLSCEQNLNHDAMYWYRQDPGQGLRLIYYSQIVNDFQKGDIAEGYSVSREKKESFPLTVTSAQKNPTAFYLCASSIVPNIYNEQFFGPGTRLTVL.

This clone was observed a handful of times. The CDR3 DNA sequence: TGTGCCAGCAGCTTAGAGGCTAGGAGCTCCTACGAGCAGTACTTC. Translation gives CASSLEARSSYEQYF. The chain has TRBV7-2 and TRBJ2-7; D uncertain. Germline lookup yields CDR1 SGHTA and CDR2 FQGNSA. This CDR3 is 15 amino acids long. V lost 1 base, J lost 0 bases, and 10 bases lay in between.